Included here is one T cell receptor beta chain sequence, with context. What it binds is unknown. V lost 4 bases, J lost 8 bases, and 8 bases stayed unmatched. Per germline, CDR1 SGHNT and CDR2 YYREEE (reference sequence). The CDR3 loop spans 15 amino acids. The data were obtained in a study of PD-L1 blockade in urothelial cancer. Study-level findings and limits: At 3 weeks on treatment, tumor-associated clones expanded more with durable benefit.

Specified time point: peripheral blood 6 weeks after treatment start. Some clones are missing from TCRdb's copy, which holds only in-frame ones; the method was immunoSEQ multiplex PCR. The table includes more than 90,000 clones, approximately 89% detected once. The material was PBMCs, obtained around atezolizumab (anti-PD-L1) treatment. The V gene is TRBV5-4, the J gene TRBJ1-6, with 8 bases that match TRBD1. This TCR came from a man between 60 and 70 years old with urothelial cancer. This CDR3 reads CASSQGQGAYSPLHF. CDR3 coding DNA: TGTGCCAGCAGCCAGGGGCAGGGGGCCTATTCACCCCTCCACTTT. Together with reference TRBV5-4 and TRBJ1-6, the CDR3 gives the full variable domain: ETGVTQSPTHLIKTRGQQVTLRCSSQSGHNTVSWYQQALGQGPQFIFQYYREEENGRGNFPPRFSGLQFPNYSSELNVNALELDDSALYLCASSQGQGAYSPLHFGNGTRLTVT.